The rows below give T cell receptor beta chains drawn from one sample of a study of shared clonotypes between healthy human individuals. Profiled with immunoSEQ multiplex PCR; TCRdb holds only in-frame clones, not every one. The data contain about a million clones, roughly 75% of them singletons. Sequencing used memory CD4+ T cells sorted from blood. These receptors were obtained from a man younger than 35 in good health. The CDR3 runs from the conserved cysteine through the conserved F or W. The order of the fields is J gene, D gene, V gene, clone size, CDR3 DNA, CDR3 protein. D genes are given only for firm matches. Expanded clones get a size class; other rows say once, few or many, or leave the size out.

TRBJ1-5,TRBD1,TRBV6-1,NA,TGTGCCAGCAGGGGGCAGGGGGGTAGCAATCAGCCCCAGCATTTT,CASRGQGGSNQPQHF
TRBJ1-1,NA,TRBV5-4,once,TGTGCCAGCACCCCGGGGGGGCCTGTTATGAACACTGAAGCTTTCTTT,CASTPGGPVMNTEAFF
TRBJ2-7,NA,TRBV27,once,TGTGCCAGCAGAGGGGCCGGTGGCGAGCAGTACTTC,CASRGAGGEQYF
TRBJ1-6,NA,TRBV10-3,few,TGTGCCATCAGCAAACAGGGAGAGCTCTATAATTCACCCCTCCACTTT,CAISKQGELYNSPLHF
TRBJ2-3,NA,TRBV2,NA,TGTGCCAGCAGCGCTAACGTGGGACTCTATTTT,CASSANVGLYF
TRBJ1-2,NA,TRBV6-1,NA,TGTGCCAGCAGTGAAGGGCAGGGCTTTAACTATGGCTACACCTTC,CASSEGQGFNYGYTF
TRBJ2-5,NA,TRBV27,NA,TGTGCCAGCAGTCCCGTACGCGGTAGCGCGGAGCGGGAGACCCAGTACTTC,CASSPVRGSAERETQYF
TRBJ1-6,NA,TRBV28,NA,TGTGCCAGCAGTTTTTTACAGGCGATGTCGGCCCTCCACTTT,CASSFLQAMSALHF
TRBJ2-2,TRBD1,TRBV28,NA,TGTGCCAGCAGTCCAGGGGGACCCGGGGAGCTGTTTTTT,CASSPGGPGELFF
TRBJ1-1,NA,TRBV25-1,NA,TGTGCCAGCAGTGAGGCCGGGGCCTACACTGAAGCTTTCTTT,CASSEAGAYTEAFF
TRBJ1-5,NA,TRBV19,NA,TGTGCCAGTAGTATCAGGTACGGGTCGGAGAATCAGCCCCAGCATTTT,CASSIRYGSENQPQHF
TRBJ2-5,TRBD2,TRBV11-3,once,TGTGCCAGCAGCTTAGGGCAGCGGGGGGCCCAAGAGACCCAGTACTTC,CASSLGQRGAQETQYF
TRBJ2-7,TRBD1,TRBV11-3,NA,TGTGCCAGCAGTTACAGGGGGGATTCCTACGAGCAGTACTTC,CASSYRGDSYEQYF
TRBJ2-1,NA,TRBV4-2,few,TGTGCCAGCAGCCAAGATGGGGGCCGCTACAATGAGCAGTTCTTC,CASSQDGGRYNEQFF
TRBJ2-6,NA,TRBV11-1,NA,TGTGCCAGCAGTTCCGGGTTCTCTGGGGCCAACGTCCTGACTTTC,CASSSGFSGANVLTF
TRBJ1-6,TRBD1,TRBV4-1,few,TGCGCCAGCAGCCTCAGGGGGAATTCACCCCTCCACTTT,CASSLRGNSPLHF
TRBJ1-2,NA,TRBV29-1,few,TGCAGCGTTGAAAAGGGGCAAGGCTATGGCTACACCTTC,CSVEKGQGYGYTF
TRBJ2-7,TRBD2,TRBV28,NA,TGTGCCAGCAGTCCCCCTCCCTCTCTAGCGGGGGGTGAGCAGTACTTC,CASSPPPSLAGGEQYF
TRBJ2-5,NA,TRBV6-1,NA,TGTGCCAGCAAGGGGGGCACTGTAGAGACCCAGTACTTC,CASKGGTVETQYF
TRBJ1-6,NA,TRBV7-2,NA,TGTGCCAGCAACTTGAACAGAGAGACACCCCTCCACTTT,CASNLNRETPLHF
TRBJ2-3,NA,TRBV7-9,NA,TGTGCCAGCAGCCTCGACGGGACACCAACTCTCACAGATACGCAGTATTTT,CASSLDGTPTLTDTQYF
TRBJ2-2,NA,TRBV18,NA,TGTGCCAGCTCACCACCGGAGAGGGCCCTCGGGGAGCTGTTTTTT,CASSPPERALGELFF
TRBJ2-1,NA,TRBV9,NA,TGTGCCAGCAGCACGACGGGACTCGGCAATGAGCAGTTCTTC,CASSTTGLGNEQFF